The 18 T cell receptor beta chains below were found in one sample sequenced in a study of T cells in Graves' hyperthyroidism and ophthalmopathy. RNA transcripts were the template for amplifying TCR beta CDR3 regions. The HTBI primer set drove a first-round RT-PCR of the TCR CDR3. TCRdb ran MiXCR on the multiplex PCR reads and lists one entry per CDR3 protein. Seen here are some 360,000 distinct CDR3 sequences, around 13% observed once, and the top ten hold approximately 11%. The sequencing sample was made of blood. The receptors come from a woman aged 55-70 years with Graves' hyperthyroidism.

This clonotype has at least ten counts. The V and J genes are TRBV5-1 and TRBJ2-1; D might be TRBD1 (6 bases). The germline gives CDR1 SGHRS, CDR2 YFSETQ. CDR3 size: 13 residues. Deletions cut 5 bases from V and 8 bases from J, with 14 bases between. The CDR3 region has the DNA TGCGCCAGCAGTCCCATACAGGGATATGAGCAGTTCTTC. As protein: CASSPIQGYEQFF.

The V call is TRBV28, the J call TRBJ2-3; 9 bases align to TRBD2. The germline V gene has CDR1 MDHEN and CDR2 SYDVKM. With V trimmed by 5 bases and J by 0 bases, 6 bases remained unmatched. There are 16 residues in the CDR3. Here the CDR3 DNA reads TGTGCCAGCAGTGAATCTAGCGGGGTTAGCACAGATACGCAGTATTTT. It encodes CASSESSGVSTDTQYF.

Turning to this clonotype: At one end the junction does not follow the germline gene, possibly because of a read error. The V call is TRBV29-1, the J call TRBJ1-2; unclear D gene. The CDR3 sequence is 9 residues long. Germline V lookup: CDR1 SQVTM, CDR2 ANQGSEA. CDR3 nucleotides: TGCAGCGTTGAAGATCGAACCTCCTTC. Translating it yields CSVEDRTSF.

The chain combines TRBV19 with TRBJ1-2; D not certain. V was clipped by 6 bases and J by 5 bases, with 13 bases between them. The CDR3 has 13 amino acids. Germline values: CDR1 LNHDA, CDR2 SQIVND (reference sequence). DNA for the CDR3: TGTGCCAGTAGCCTTAAAACCATTTATGGCTACACCTTC. Protein sequence: CASSLKTIYGYTF.

The V gene is TRBV7-2, the J gene TRBJ1-1; tentatively, D is TRBD1 (6 bases). The CDR3 has 15 residues. Germline CDR1 and CDR2: SGHTA and FQGNSA. V was pared by 5 bases and J by 5 bases, with 18 bases between. This CDR3 is CASSAQWGLGTEAFF. CDR3 nucleotides: TGTGCCAGCAGCGCCCAATGGGGGCTGGGAACTGAAGCTTTCTTT.

This clonotype was found many times. This chain links TRBV6-1 with TRBJ1-1; the match to TRBD1 covers 11 bases. There are 14 residues in the CDR3. J lost 5 bases, V lost 6 bases, and 5 bases had no gene match. Germline V gene lookup returns CDR1 MNHNS and CDR2 SASEGT. CDR3 residues: CASRLGQGGTEAFF. The CDR3 bases are TGTGCCAGCAGATTGGGACAGGGGGGGACTGAAGCTTTCTTT.

The sample holds many counts of this clonotype. This rearrangement joins TRBV5-8 to TRBJ1-6; no definite D call. The germline V gene has CDR1 SGHTS and CDR2 YDEGEE. V was shortened by 4 bases and J by 0 bases, with 8 bases between the two germline ends. The CDR3 extends over 15 amino acids. For the CDR3, the DNA is TGTGCCAGCAGCCTGGAGGGCTCCTATAATTCACCCCTCCACTTT. The encoded protein is CASSLEGSYNSPLHF.

The chain uses TRBV3-1 and TRBJ2-1; TRBD2 agrees at 9 bases. Germline V gene lookup returns CDR1 LGHDT and CDR2 YNNKEL (reference sequence). The CDR3 covers 15 residues. V lost 7 bases and J lost 7; bases outside the gene matches: 11. CDR3: CASTPSGREGNEQFF. The CDR3 bases are TGTGCCAGCACTCCCTCCGGGCGGGAGGGGAATGAGCAGTTCTTC.

This clonotype was counted only a few times. The chain combines TRBV7-9 with TRBJ2-4; D assignment may be TRBD1 or TRBD2 (5 bases each). This CDR3 has 11 residues. CDR1 and CDR2 (germline): SEHNR, FQNEAQ (reference sequence). Trimming stripped 8 bases from V and 8 bases from J, with 10 bases between. The CDR3 DNA reads TGTGCCAGCGGGGGAGAGTACATTCAGTACTTC. It encodes CASGGEYIQYF.

The V gene is TRBV3-1, the J gene TRBJ2-1; 11 nucleotides match TRBD2. CDR1 and CDR2 from the germline V gene are LGHDT and YNNKEL (reference sequence). This CDR3 contains 16 residues. The V segment lost 5 bases and the J segment 7 bases; nucleotides outside the gene matches: 10. The CDR3 sequence is CASSGVTSGTLNEQFF. CDR3 nucleotide sequence: TGTGCCAGCAGCGGAGTGACTAGCGGGACCTTGAATGAGCAGTTCTTC.

In its sample, this clonotype was seen a few times. This chain's CDR3 is CASSVVPTGTSGYNEQFF. The CDR3 DNA is TGTGCCAGCAGCGTGGTGCCGACCGGGACTAGCGGGTACAATGAGCAGTTCTTC. The rearrangement joins TRBV9 to TRBJ2-1; TRBD2 matches 12 bases. After removal of 2 bases from V and 4 bases from J, the junction contained 10 bases not matched to a gene. Germline V CDR1 and CDR2: SGDLS, YYNGEE. CDR3 length: 18 amino acids.

This clonotype was recorded many times. This sequence joins TRBV3-1 and TRBJ1-1; unclear D gene. From germline, CDR1 is LGHDT and CDR2 YNNKEL (reference sequence). The CDR3 is 15 amino acids. Trimming took off 7 bases at V and 3 bases at J, with 18 bases between the two ends. The CDR3 nucleotides are TGTGCCAGCACCAAGGCGGGAGTAGGTGACACTGAAGCTTTCTTT. It encodes CASTKAGVGDTEAFF.

This clonotype has a count of ten or more. V usage is TRBV7-9 and J usage is TRBJ2-1, with 8 bases matching TRBD2. Germline CDR1 reads SEHNR; CDR2 reads FQNEAQ (reference sequence). V lost 2 bases, J lost 8 bases, and 8 bases stayed unmatched. CDR3 length: 15 residues. The CDR3 loop reads CASSLFSGIVDEQFF. CDR3 DNA: TGTGCCAGCAGCTTATTTAGCGGGATAGTGGATGAGCAGTTCTTC.

The gene calls are TRBV7-9 and TRBJ2-1; TRBD2 is a possible D gene (5 bases). Germline values: CDR1 SEHNR, CDR2 FQNEAQ (reference sequence). Trimming left V 5 bases short and J 0 bases short, with 11 bases between. The CDR3 runs 15 residues. This chain's CDR3 is CASSPTGNSYNEQFF. The CDR3 DNA sequence: TGTGCCAGCAGCCCGACGGGGAACTCCTACAATGAGCAGTTCTTC.

V usage is TRBV7-9 and J usage is TRBJ2-3, with 12 bases lining up with TRBD2. Germline CDR1 SEHNR, CDR2 FQNEAQ (reference sequence). This CDR3 spans 16 amino acids. J lost 4 bases, V lost 6 bases, and 8 bases had no gene match. CDR3 nucleotide sequence: TGTGCCAGCAGGGCCGGGACTAGCGGGTTGTCAGATACGCAGTATTTT. It translates to CASRAGTSGLSDTQYF.

This clonotype was counted many times. This sequence joins TRBV28 and TRBJ2-7; 11 bases fit TRBD2. Trimming removed 3 bases from V and 5 bases from J; junction bases left unmatched: 6. CDR1 is MDHEN and CDR2 is SYDVKM in the germline V gene. This CDR3 has 15 residues. The CDR3: CASSFPTSGNDEQYF. In DNA, the CDR3 is TGTGCCAGCAGTTTCCCGACTAGCGGGAACGACGAGCAGTACTTC.

Ten or more counts support this clonotype. This chain links TRBV28 with TRBJ1-4, with 9 bases identical to TRBD1. This CDR3 is 15 amino acids long. V was clipped by 9 bases and J by 8 bases; unmatched bases: 13. The germline V gene has CDR1 MDHEN and CDR2 SYDVKM. CDR3 sequence: CASSVTGTGKEKLFF. In DNA, the CDR3 is TGTGCCAGTAGTGTAACCGGGACAGGGAAAGAAAAACTGTTTTTT.

The table lists this clonotype with many counts. The chain uses TRBV24-1 and TRBJ2-1; 9 nucleotides agree with TRBD2. This CDR3 region has 14 residues. From germline, CDR1 is KGHDR and CDR2 SFDVKD. Trimming took 5 bases from V and 7 from J; bases not matched to a gene: 5. CDR3 residues: CATSGAGGANEQFF. Here the CDR3 DNA reads TGTGCCACCAGTGGAGCGGGAGGAGCTAATGAGCAGTTCTTC.